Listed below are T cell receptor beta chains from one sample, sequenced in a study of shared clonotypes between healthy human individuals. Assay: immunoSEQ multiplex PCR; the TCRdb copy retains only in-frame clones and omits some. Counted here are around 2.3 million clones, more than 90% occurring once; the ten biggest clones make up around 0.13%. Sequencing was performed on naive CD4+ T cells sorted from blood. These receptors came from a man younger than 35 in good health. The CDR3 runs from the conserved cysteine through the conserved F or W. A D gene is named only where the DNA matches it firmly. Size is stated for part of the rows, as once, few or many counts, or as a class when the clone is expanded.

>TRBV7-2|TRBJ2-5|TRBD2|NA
CASSLVGLAGGGRETQYF
TGTGCCAGCAGCTTAGTAGGCCTAGCGGGAGGGGGTCGAGAGACCCAGTACTTC
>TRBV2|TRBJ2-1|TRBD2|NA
CASSEISGRAYNEQFF
TGTGCCAGCAGTGAAATAAGCGGGAGGGCCTACAATGAGCAGTTCTTC
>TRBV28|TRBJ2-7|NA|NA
CASSLGFSYEQYF
TGTGCCAGCAGTTTAGGGTTCTCCTACGAGCAGTACTTC
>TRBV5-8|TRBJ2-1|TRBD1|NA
CASSTPGQGTYNEQFF
TGTGCCAGCAGCACACCGGGACAGGGGACCTACAATGAGCAGTTCTTC
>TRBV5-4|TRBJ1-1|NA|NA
CASRPGGSNTEAFF
TGTGCCAGCAGGCCCGGGGGGTCCAACACTGAAGCTTTCTTT
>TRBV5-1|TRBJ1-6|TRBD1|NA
CASTTGGRSPLHF
TGCGCCAGCACGACAGGGGGCCGGTCACCCCTCCACTTT
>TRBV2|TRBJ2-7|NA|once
CASSPGVGGSYEQYF
TGTGCCAGCAGTCCGGGGGTAGGAGGCTCCTACGAGCAGTACTTC
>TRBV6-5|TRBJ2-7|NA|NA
CASSLQGNEQYF
TGTGCCAGCAGCCTTCAGGGGAACGAGCAGTACTTC
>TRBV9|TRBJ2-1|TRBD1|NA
CASTAGTGSYNEQFF
TGTGCCAGCACGGCCGGGACAGGGAGTTACAATGAGCAGTTCTTC
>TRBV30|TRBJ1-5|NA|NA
CAWSEGYSNQPQHF
TGTGCCTGGAGTGAGGGCTACAGCAATCAGCCCCAGCATTTT
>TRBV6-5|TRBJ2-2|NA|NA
CASSYSPTGELFF
TGTGCCAGCAGTTACTCCCCCACCGGGGAGCTGTTTTTT
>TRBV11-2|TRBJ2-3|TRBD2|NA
CASSKLPAGGSSTDTQYF
TGTGCCAGCAGCAAACTGCCGGCGGGAGGGTCTAGCACAGATACGCAGTATTTT
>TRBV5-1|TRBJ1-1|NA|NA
CASSLAANTEAFF
TGCGCCAGCAGCTTGGCGGCGAACACTGAAGCTTTCTTT
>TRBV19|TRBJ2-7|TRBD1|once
CASSRGTGSGLGEQYF
TGTGCCAGTAGCCGGGGGACAGGGAGTGGTCTGGGTGAGCAGTACTTC
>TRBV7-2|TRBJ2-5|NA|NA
CASSTGLRGETQYF
TGTGCCAGCAGCACCGGTCTAAGAGGGGAGACCCAGTACTTC
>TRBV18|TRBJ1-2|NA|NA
CASSADSNYGYTF
TGTGCCAGCTCGGCGGACAGTAACTATGGCTACACCTTC
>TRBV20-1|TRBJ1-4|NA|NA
CSAGNEKLFF
TGCAGTGCTGGGAATGAAAAACTGTTTTTT
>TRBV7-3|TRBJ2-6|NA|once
CASSRKVAGANVLTF
TGTGCCAGCAGCCGCAAGGTCGCCGGGGCCAACGTCCTGACTTTC
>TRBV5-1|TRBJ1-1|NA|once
CASSLDRGRAEAFF
TGCGCCAGCAGCTTGGATAGGGGAAGGGCTGAAGCTTTCTTT
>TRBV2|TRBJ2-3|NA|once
CASSESSGGTDTQYF
TGTGCCAGCAGTGAAAGCTCAGGGGGCACAGATACGCAGTATTTT
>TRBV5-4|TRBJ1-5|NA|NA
CASSLLWPQHF
TGTGCCAGCAGCCTACTATGGCCCCAGCATTTT
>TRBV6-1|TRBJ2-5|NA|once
CASRSRIGETQYF
TGTGCCAGCAGATCACGGATCGGAGAGACCCAGTACTTC
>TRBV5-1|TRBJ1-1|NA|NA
CASSLVGQGTEAFF
TGCGCCAGCAGCTTGGTCGGACAAGGGACTGAAGCTTTCTTT
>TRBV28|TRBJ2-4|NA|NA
CASSGHIKNIQYF
TGTGCCAGCAGCGGACATATCAAAAACATTCAGTACTTC
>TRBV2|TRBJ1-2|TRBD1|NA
CASTRDRADYGYTF
TGTGCCAGCACCCGGGACAGGGCGGACTATGGCTACACCTTC
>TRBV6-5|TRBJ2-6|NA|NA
CASILRRLGTF
TGTGCCAGCATACTACGGAGATTGGGCACTTTC
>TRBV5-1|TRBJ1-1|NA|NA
CASSLADLPNTEAFF
TGCGCCAGCAGCTTGGCCGACTTACCGAACACTGAAGCTTTCTTT
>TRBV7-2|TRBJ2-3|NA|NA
CASSLAGLTDTQYF
TGTGCCAGCAGCTTAGCGGGCCTCACAGATACGCAGTATTTT
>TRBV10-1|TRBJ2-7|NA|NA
CASSEGTLSYEQYF
TGCGCCAGCAGCGAGGGCACCCTCTCCTACGAGCAGTACTTC
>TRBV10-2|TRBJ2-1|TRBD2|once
CASIVSGGFGEQFF
TGCGCCAGCATTGTTAGCGGGGGATTTGGTGAGCAGTTCTTC
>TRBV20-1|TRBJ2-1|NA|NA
CSVPTYNEQFF
TGCAGTGTGCCTACATACAATGAGCAGTTCTTC
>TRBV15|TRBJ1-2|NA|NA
CATSPDRTDYGYTF
TGTGCCACCAGCCCAGACAGAACCGACTATGGCTACACCTTC
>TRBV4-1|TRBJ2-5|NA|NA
CASSQEGGQTQYF
TGCGCCAGCAGCCAAGAGGGGGGCCAGACCCAGTACTTC
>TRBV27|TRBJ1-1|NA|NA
CASSLSSGKGTEAFF
TGTGCCAGCAGTTTATCATCGGGGAAGGGGACTGAAGCTTTCTTT
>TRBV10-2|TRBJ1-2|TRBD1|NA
CASSPRDRGPYGYTF
TGCGCCAGCAGCCCCCGTGACAGGGGCCCCTATGGCTACACCTTC
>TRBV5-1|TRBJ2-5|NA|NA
CASTGGETQYF
TGCGCCAGCACCGGCGGAGAGACCCAGTACTTC
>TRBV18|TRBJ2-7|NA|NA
CASSRVQGSYEQYF
TGTGCCAGCTCACGGGTTCAGGGGTCCTACGAGCAGTACTTC
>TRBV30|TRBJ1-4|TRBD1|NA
CAWGTGGKSTNEKLFF
TGTGCCTGGGGGACAGGAGGAAAATCAACTAATGAAAAACTGTTTTTT
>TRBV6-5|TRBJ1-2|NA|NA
CASRRTGTDYGYTF
TGTGCCAGCAGGCGCACCGGGACTGACTATGGCTACACCTTC
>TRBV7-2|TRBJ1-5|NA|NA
CASSLEGTGNQPQHF
TGTGCCAGCAGCTTAGAGGGTACGGGCAATCAGCCCCAGCATTTT
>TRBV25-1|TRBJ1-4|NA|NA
CASSERGALNEKLFF
TGTGCCAGCAGTGAGAGAGGTGCCCTTAATGAAAAACTGTTTTTT
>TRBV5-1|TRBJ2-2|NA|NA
CASSRGELPELFF
TGCGCCAGCAGTCGCGGCGAGCTACCGGAGCTGTTTTTT
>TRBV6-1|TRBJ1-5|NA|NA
CASYEEGQPQHF
TGTGCCAGCTATGAGGAGGGTCAGCCCCAGCATTTT
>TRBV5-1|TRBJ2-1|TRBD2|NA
CASSLGDYRNEQFF
TGCGCCAGCAGCCTGGGGGACTATCGCAATGAGCAGTTCTTC
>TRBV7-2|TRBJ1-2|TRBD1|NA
CASKRTGDYGYTF
TGTGCCAGCAAGCGGACAGGTGACTATGGCTACACCTTC
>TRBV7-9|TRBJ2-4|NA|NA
CASSPGRDNLAKNIQYF
TGTGCCAGCAGCCCAGGCCGGGACAATCTAGCCAAAAACATTCAGTACTTC
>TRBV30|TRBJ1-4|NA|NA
CAWSEGLPLGELFF
TGTGCCTGGAGTGAAGGGCTCCCTTTGGGGGAACTGTTTTTT
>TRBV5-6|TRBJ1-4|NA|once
CASSLWASRGEKLFF
TGTGCCAGCAGCTTGTGGGCATCTCGCGGGGAAAAACTGTTTTTT
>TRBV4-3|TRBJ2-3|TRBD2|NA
CASSQGVLAATDTQYF
TGCGCCAGCAGCCAAGGGGTCCTAGCGGCCACAGATACGCAGTATTTT
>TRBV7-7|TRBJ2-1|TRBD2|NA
CASSLGTSGTLNEQFF
TGTGCTAGCAGCTTAGGGACTAGCGGTACCCTCAATGAGCAGTTCTTC